This TCR beta chain appears in the sequencing data of a study of shared clonotypes between healthy human individuals. Several immunoSEQ plates received, in even portions, the genomic DNA of each subset. Using immunoSEQ multiplex PCR, the repertoire was profiled, and TCRdb retains in-frame clones only, with some absent. The sample includes around 2,000,000 clones, roughly 94% of them seen just once. The origin of this receptor is a man younger than 30 in good health. Sequencing was done on a sample of naive CD4+ T cells sorted from blood. This sample's subset: CD45RA+ positively selected.

This chain's CDR3 is CASSSGGMDFPEAFF. The DNA of the CDR3 is TGTGCCAGCAGCTCAGGAGGGATGGATTTCCCTGAAGCTTTCTTT. The rearrangement uses TRBV7-2 and TRBJ1-1, with unresolved D. This CDR3 has 15 residues. CDR1 SGHTA and CDR2 FQGNSA come from the germline V gene. V lost 4 bases, J lost 6 bases, and 18 bases lay in between.